This T cell receptor (beta chain) was documented in a study of blood T cell repertoires in COVID-19. Study in general: The origin of the acute and convalescent COVID-19 samples was the United States, Italy and Spain. From T cells, B-cell-depleted T cells, or PBMCs came the material, which was cDNA or gDNA.

In the original workflow: Amplification of reference gene primers was used by the study to estimate nucleated cell counts. This table comes from immunoSEQ multiplex PCR, and its TCRdb copy is limited to in-frame clones, with some not included. Clone size and the V and J calls come from that table; the DNA yielded D and trimming. The sample lists approximately 170,000 clones; around nine tenths were seen once. CDR1 and CDR2 from the germline V gene are GTSNPN and SVGIG (reference sequence). V gave up 2 bases and J gave up 9 bases; unmatched junction bases: 13. The CDR3 is 17 amino acids. This rearrangement joins TRBV30 to TRBJ1-6; 10 bases map to TRBD1. Sequencing was carried out using peripheral blood. The sequence was collected from a man aged 55 to 70 with active or convalescent COVID-19. The CDR3 protein is CAWSRGTGVPVSSPLHF. DNA for the CDR3: TGTGCCTGGAGTCGCGGGACAGGGGTACCCGTTAGTTCACCCCTCCACTTT.